The 29 T cell receptor beta chains below all came from one sample that was sequenced in a study of spatial heterogeneity in lung cancer. This sample's time point: sample taken at primary tumor resection. The study sequenced unsorted whole RNA from tumor, nontumor lung or frozen PBMC. One entry per CDR3 protein results from TCRdb running MiXCR on the 5' RACE reads. The table includes 9,500 to 15,000 distinct CDR3 sequences, about 6% detected once. This specimen was normal lung tissue next to the tumor, taken at surgery. All receptors come from a male donor with early-stage non-small cell lung cancer.

This clonotype occurred many times. Since it is a stray read in a library aimed at alpha chains, this beta chain has a size that is not meaningful. This chain uses TRBV12-3 or TRBV12-4 with TRBJ2-3; 8 bases match TRBD2. V dropped 7 bases and J dropped 3; count of bases not matched to a gene: 9. The CDR3 runs to 15 residues. CDR3 sequence: CASTLSGRRTDTQYF. The CDR3 nucleotides read TGTGCCAGCACCCTCAGCGGGAGAAGAACAGATACGCAGTATTTT.

This clonotype was seen ten or more times. With the library built for alpha chains, this beta chain is off target and its frequency is not meaningful. V usage is TRBV6-5 and J usage is TRBJ2-5, with D perhaps assigned TRBD1 or TRBD2 (5 bases each). Trimming left V 4 bases short and J 6 bases short, with 24 bases between. CDR1 and CDR2 (germline): MNHEY, SVGAGI. CDR3 length: 17 amino acids. The CDR3 loop reads CASSSYPSGRVFQTQYF. The CDR3 DNA sequence: TGTGCCAGCAGTTCTTACCCTTCGGGACGGGTCTTTCAGACCCAGTACTTC.

This clonotype is medium-sized in the sample. This beta chain turned up in a library designed for alpha chains; as an off-target read, its abundance says little. V is TRBV12-3 or TRBV12-4 and J is TRBJ1-4, with D perhaps TRBD1 (5 bases). The CDR3 sequence is 17 residues long. Trimming took 1 base from V and 1 from J, leaving 13 bases between them. CDR3 in amino acids: CASSLGVKGRTNEKLFF. The CDR3 DNA sequence: TGTGCCAGCAGTTTAGGCGTGAAGGGGCGAACTAATGAAAAACTGTTTTTT.

A note on this clonotype: The conserved closing phenylalanine or tryptophan is absent in this CDR3, likely reflecting a read error. Being off target in a library aimed at alpha chains, this beta chain has a size of little meaning. The chain links TRBV13 to TRBJ1-1; D ambiguous. Germline assignment: CDR1 PRHDT and CDR2 FYEKMQ (reference sequence). The CDR3 runs 13 residues. V lost 0 bases, J lost 7 bases, and 9 bases lay in between. The CDR3 DNA sequence: TGTGCCAGCAGCTTAGGCCTCGGGGATGAAGCTTTCCTT. It encodes CASSLGLGDEAFL.

In this sample, this clonotype turned up many times. This beta chain turned up in a library designed for alpha chains; as an off-target read, its abundance says little. The chain has TRBV12-3 or TRBV12-4 and TRBJ1-2; D gene unclear. This CDR3 has 13 residues. The V end lost 2 bases, the J end lost 4 bases, and 8 bases lay between the germline ends. The CDR3 loop reads CASSLNRVYGYTF. The CDR3 DNA follows: TGTGCCAGCAGTTTAAACAGAGTCTATGGCTACACCTTC.

By sample share, this clonotype is medium-sized (0.01 to 0.1%). For a library built for alpha chains, this beta chain is a stray read; little rests on its size. The rearrangement joins TRBV29-1 to TRBJ2-7; D remains unclear. This CDR3 spans 11 amino acids. V lost 6 bases to trimming and J lost 6 bases, with 12 bases between them. Germline CDR1 SQVTM, CDR2 ANQGSEA. The CDR3 loop is CSVTSPGEQYF. CDR3 in DNA: TGCAGCGTGACCTCTCCAGGCGAGCAGTACTTC.

This clonotype was observed many times. This beta chain is a stray sequence in a library constructed for alpha chains; its clone size is not meaningful. This chain connects TRBV30 to TRBJ1-1, with D perhaps matching TRBD1 (5 bases). Trimming pared 4 bases from V and 0 bases from J, leaving 12 bases between. The CDR3 is 14 residues long. Germline assignment: CDR1 GTSNPN and CDR2 SVGIG (reference sequence). The CDR3, as DNA: TGTGCCTGGACACTGGGGCCTGTGAACACTGAAGCTTTCTTT. It encodes CAWTLGPVNTEAFF.

This clonotype has a count of ten or more. Because this beta chain is a stray read in a library intended to capture alpha chains, its abundance should not be given much weight. This sequence joins TRBV5-1 and TRBJ2-7, with 12 bases aligning to TRBD2. The CDR3 totals 17 residues. With V trimmed by 3 bases and J by 6 bases, 13 bases remained unmatched. Looked up from germline, CDR1 is SGHRS and CDR2 is YFSETQ. The CDR3 nucleotides are TGCGCCAGCAGCTCCGGACTAGCGGGACACCGGGATACCGAGCAGTACTTC. It specifies CASSSGLAGHRDTEQYF.

This clonotype occurred a few times. As an off-target read in a library built for alpha chains, this beta chain has a frequency of little significance. V usage is TRBV27 and J usage is TRBJ2-2; D uncertain. The germline CDR1 and CDR2 sequences are MNHEY and SMNVEV (reference sequence). This CDR3 has 14 amino acids. Trimming removed 3 bases from V and 0 bases from J, with 5 bases in between. CDR3 sequence reads: CASSLHSNTGELFF. The CDR3 nucleotides are TGTGCCAGCAGTTTGCATTCGAACACCGGGGAGCTGTTTTTT.

This clonotype was seen ten or more times. A library prepared for alpha chains yielded this beta chain as an off-target read; its size is of little meaning. The chain recombines TRBV7-2 with TRBJ2-1, with 9 nucleotides matching TRBD2. The germline CDR1 and CDR2 sequences are SGHTA and FQGNSA. V was pared by 3 bases and J by 12 bases, with 9 bases of the junction left unmatched. The CDR3 totals 14 residues. The CDR3 loop reads CASSFDYSGGGQFF. Here the CDR3 DNA reads TGTGCCAGCAGCTTCGACTATAGCGGGGGCGGGCAGTTCTTC.

This clonotype was observed many times. This beta chain represents an off-target read in a library built for alpha chains; its size is of limited meaning. The chain joins TRBV7-2 to TRBJ2-7; 10 nucleotides agree with TRBD2. V lost 1 base to trimming and J lost 2 bases; unmatched junction nucleotides: 14. The CDR3 loop spans 19 amino acids. Germline CDR1 reads SGHTA; CDR2 reads FQGNSA. CDR3 sequence (DNA): TGTGCCAGCAGCTTAGGGGGTGGAAGCGGGAGGGGTAGGACCTACGAGCAGTACTTC. Translating it yields CASSLGGGSGRGRTYEQYF.

This clonotype appeared many times. This beta chain is a stray sequence in a library constructed for alpha chains; its clone size is not meaningful. This chain connects TRBV19 to TRBJ1-4; D is ambiguous. Germline CDR1 is LNHDA and CDR2 is SQIVND (reference sequence). The germline V and J ends were trimmed by 1 base and 3 bases, with 12 bases remaining between them. The CDR3 has 16 residues. Written as DNA, the CDR3 is TGTGCCAGTAGTATAGCTCTCTTCGGAGCTAATGAAAAACTGTTTTTT. Protein product: CASSIALFGANEKLFF.

This clonotype was observed many times. Little can be read into the size of this beta chain, an off-target read in a library designed for alpha chains. The chain employs TRBV7-2 and TRBJ1-1, with D tentatively TRBD1 (5 bases). Germline V CDR1 and CDR2: SGHTA, FQGNSA. The CDR3 spans 15 residues. V lost 5 bases, J lost 1 base, and 14 bases lay in between. For the CDR3, the DNA is TGTGCCAGCAGCCCCGTGGGGCGCAGGAACACTGAAGCTTTCTTT. It specifies CASSPVGRRNTEAFF.

This clonotype appeared many times. This beta chain is a stray read from a library made for alpha chains; its abundance is not meaningful. The chain combines TRBV5-1 with TRBJ1-1; maybe TRBD1 (5 bases). Germline CDR1 reads SGHRS; CDR2 reads YFSETQ. Trimming cost V 0 bases and J 8 bases, with 14 bases left between them. This CDR3 is 14 amino acids long. In DNA, the CDR3 is TGCGCCAGCAGCTTGGAAAATGGGGCGAGCGAAGCTTTCTTT. This encodes CASSLENGASEAFF.

To note about this clonotype: This beta chain slipped into a library made for alpha chains as a stray read, so its size is not meaningful. This chain joins TRBV6-2 or TRBV6-3 and TRBJ1-1; 9 bases are a match to TRBD1. Germline V gene sequence: CDR1 MNHEY, CDR2 SVGEGT. The CDR3 is made up of 13 amino acids. V was clipped by 7 bases and J by 5 bases; unmatched bases: 5. CDR3 loop: CASIGTGRTEAFF. CDR3 DNA: TGTGCCAGCATAGGGACAGGGAGGACTGAAGCTTTCTTT.

This clonotype appeared a few times. In a library made to pick up alpha chains, this beta chain is a stray read with a size that means little. The chain has TRBV6-6 and TRBJ2-7; 8 nucleotides agree with TRBD1. This CDR3 is 13 amino acids long. The V segment lost 2 bases and the J segment 7 bases; nucleotides outside the gene matches: 4. Per the germline V gene, CDR1 is MNHNY and CDR2 is SVGAGI (reference sequence). In DNA form, the CDR3 reads TGTGCCAGCAGTTACCAGGGGGCGGGGGAGCAGTACTTC. Protein sequence: CASSYQGAGEQYF.

This clonotype was observed a few times. For a library built for alpha chains, this beta chain is a stray read; little rests on its size. This rearrangement joins TRBV7-2 to TRBJ1-5; D is unresolved. Germline CDR1 is SGHTA and CDR2 is FQGNSA. V was pared by 4 bases and J by 5 bases, with 6 bases between. The CDR3 length is 12 residues. The CDR3 DNA follows: TGTGCCAGCAGCTCATTCGATCAGCCCCAGCATTTT. Its protein is CASSSFDQPQHF.

On this clonotype: The library was designed around alpha chains, so this beta chain is a stray read whose abundance carries little weight. The rearrangement uses TRBV7-2 and TRBJ2-3; 11 bases map to TRBD1. CDR3 length equals 14 residues. J lost 5 bases, V lost 10 bases, and 8 bases had no gene match. The germline V gene encodes CDR1 SGHTA and CDR2 FQGNSA. The chain's CDR3 is CAIEGQGARDTQYF. As DNA, the CDR3 is TGTGCCATCGAAGGACAGGGGGCAAGAGATACGCAGTATTTT.

Comment on this clonotype: The size of this beta chain means little, since it is a stray read in a library made for alpha chains. This chain uses TRBV12-3 or TRBV12-4 with TRBJ1-2; D remains ambiguous. Trimming stripped 1 base from V and 7 bases from J, with 7 bases between. The CDR3 is 12 amino acids. As DNA, the CDR3 is TGTGCCAGCAGTTTAGAGGGAGTTGGCTACACCTTC. It encodes CASSLEGVGYTF.

The table lists this clonotype with many counts. With the library built for alpha chains, this beta chain is off target and its frequency is not meaningful. The chain combines TRBV7-9 with TRBJ2-2; 8 bases are shared with TRBD2. V lost 4 bases and J lost 3; bases outside the gene matches: 7. The CDR3 spans 16 residues. From germline, CDR1 is SEHNR and CDR2 FQNEAQ (reference sequence). The CDR3 DNA sequence: TGTGCCAGCAGCTCAATCGCGGGGGGTTACACCGGGGAGCTGTTTTTT. Amino acid sequence: CASSSIAGGYTGELFF.

This clonotype was counted many times. This beta chain was picked up by a library intended for alpha chains and is off target, so its count carries little meaning. J is TRBJ2-3 and V is TRBV19; TRBD1 might be the D (6 bases). V was pared by 11 bases and J by 8 bases, with 23 bases between. Looked up from germline, CDR1 is LNHDA and CDR2 is SQIVND (reference sequence). This CDR3 spans 14 amino acids. CDR3 bases: TGTGCCGTCACTACAGGGCCCCCGATGGGTACGCAGTATTTT. Translating gives CAVTTGPPMGTQYF.

This clonotype was seen only a few times. A library made for alpha chains picked up this beta chain off target, so its size means little. The V call is TRBV5-1, the J call TRBJ1-5; D unclear. Germline CDR1 is SGHRS and CDR2 is YFSETQ. V lost 0 bases to trimming and J lost 1 base, with 11 bases between them. The CDR3 runs 16 residues. The CDR3 reads CASSLVVRVSNQPQHF. In DNA, the CDR3 is TGCGCCAGCAGCTTGGTGGTCCGGGTAAGCAATCAGCCCCAGCATTTT.

This clonotype was observed many times. This beta chain represents an off-target read in a library built for alpha chains; its size is of limited meaning. The chain recombines TRBV20-1 with TRBJ1-2, with 7 bases fitting TRBD1. Germline CDR1 DFQATT, CDR2 SNEGSKA (reference sequence). This CDR3 is 14 amino acids long. The junction had 16 bases not matched to a gene; V was cut back by 8 bases and J by 7 bases. CDR3 in amino acids: CSTPRGDSSSGYTF. The CDR3 nucleotides read TGCAGTACCCCCCGAGGGGACAGCTCCTCTGGCTACACCTTC.

The table lists this clonotype with many counts. This beta chain is off target for a library built for alpha chains, so its abundance means little. The V and J genes are TRBV11-3 and TRBJ2-2; D not resolved. Germline CDR1 reads SGHNT; CDR2 reads YENEEA. V lost 6 bases and J lost 6, with 8 bases in between. The CDR3 is 12 amino acids. CDR3 region: CASSRVAGELFF. CDR3 nucleotide sequence: TGTGCCAGCAGTCGGGTCGCCGGGGAGCTGTTTTTT.

This clonotype is medium-sized within its sample. This beta chain came through as a stray read in a library set up for alpha chains, and its size says little. V gene TRBV30 combines with J gene TRBJ2-3; no clear D gene. The germline V and J ends were trimmed by 2 bases and 6 bases, with 15 bases remaining between them. The germline CDR1 and CDR2 sequences are GTSNPN and SVGIG (reference sequence). CDR3 length: 14 residues. The CDR3 protein is CAWSSGGPSDTQYF. The CDR3 DNA sequence: TGTGCCTGGAGTTCTGGTGGGCCCTCGGATACGCAGTATTTT.

This clonotype was picked up many times. The library was built for alpha chains, so this beta chain is an off-target read and its size means little. The V call is TRBV14, the J call TRBJ1-4; D call uncertain. The V and J ends lost 1 base and 8 bases respectively, with 11 bases between them. Germline V CDR1 and CDR2: SGHDN, FVKESK. This CDR3 spans 14 amino acids. The CDR3 here is CASSQVGLTEKLFF. The CDR3 DNA reads as TGTGCCAGCAGCCAAGTTGGCCTGACAGAAAAACTGTTTTTT. Supplemented by reference TRBV14 and TRBJ1-4, the full variable domain reads EAGVTQFPSHSVIEKGQTVTLRCDPISGHDNLYWYRRVMGKEIKFLLHFVKESKQDESGMPNNRFLAERTGGTYSTLKVQPAELEDSGVYFCASSQVGLTEKLFFGSGTQLSVL.

By sample fraction, this clonotype is large (0.1 to 1%). This beta chain is a stray read from a library made for alpha chains; its abundance is not meaningful. The rearrangement uses TRBV7-2 and TRBJ2-3; D gene uncertain. V was pared by 0 bases and J by 4 bases, with 2 bases between. Looked up from germline, CDR1 is SGHTA and CDR2 is FQGNSA. The CDR3 consists of 12 residues. The CDR3 loop is CASSLAADTQYF. DNA for the CDR3: TGTGCCAGCAGCTTAGCGGCAGATACGCAGTATTTT.

Concerning this clonotype itself: Since the library was made to target alpha chains, this beta chain is a stray read and its abundance is not meaningful. The CDR3 loop is CASSERDPGLAGDEQYF. As DNA, the CDR3 is TGTGCCAGCAGTGAACGGGACCCGGGACTAGCGGGAGACGAGCAGTACTTC. The chain combines TRBV6-1 with TRBJ2-7, with 14 bases that match TRBD2. Germline CDR1 reads MNHNS; CDR2 reads SASEGT. With V trimmed by 2 bases and J by 5 bases, 8 bases remained unmatched. The CDR3 consists of 17 residues.

There are a few counts of this clonotype. This beta chain was picked up by a library intended for alpha chains and is off target, so its count carries little meaning. The chain employs TRBV20-1 and TRBJ1-1; a weak D match, TRBD1 (5 bases). Looked up from germline, CDR1 is DFQATT and CDR2 is SNEGSKA (reference sequence). The V and J ends lost 0 bases and 4 bases respectively, with 9 bases between them. CDR3 length equals 13 residues. CDR3 nucleotide sequence: TGCAGTGCTAGAGAGCAGGGACGCACTGAAGCTTTCTTT. Its translation: CSAREQGRTEAFF.